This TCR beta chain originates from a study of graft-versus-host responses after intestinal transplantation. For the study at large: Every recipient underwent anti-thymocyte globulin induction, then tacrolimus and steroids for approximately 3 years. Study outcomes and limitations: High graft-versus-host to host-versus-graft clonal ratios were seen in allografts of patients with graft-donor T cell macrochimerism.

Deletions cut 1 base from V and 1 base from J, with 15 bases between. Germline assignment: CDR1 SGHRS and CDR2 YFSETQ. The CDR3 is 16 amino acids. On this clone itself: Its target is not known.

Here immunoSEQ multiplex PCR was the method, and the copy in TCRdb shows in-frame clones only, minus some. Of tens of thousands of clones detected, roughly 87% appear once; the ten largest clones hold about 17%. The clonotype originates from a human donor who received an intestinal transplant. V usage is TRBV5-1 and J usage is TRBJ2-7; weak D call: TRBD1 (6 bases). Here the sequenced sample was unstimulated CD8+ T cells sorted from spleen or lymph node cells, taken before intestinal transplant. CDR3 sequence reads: CASSLSSGTLSYEQYF. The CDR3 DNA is TGCGCCAGCAGCTTGTCATCCGGGACATTATCCTACGAGCAGTACTTC.